This note documents a single T cell receptor (beta chain) sequence. These data are taken from a study of control samples from healthy donors and cancer patients. The V and J ends lost 1 base and 3 bases respectively, with 4 bases between them. The CDR3 totals 12 residues. Germline V CDR1 and CDR2: LGHDT, YNNKEL (reference sequence). TCRdb's copy holds only in-frame clones and misses some; the assay was immunoSEQ multiplex PCR. In the table there are 80,000 to 85,000 clones, roughly 90% of which are singletons. The clonotype was recovered from a woman aged 50 to 60 in good health. The specimen was blood. The chain uses TRBV3-1 (or the pseudogene TRBV3-2) and TRBJ2-7; D is undetermined. The CDR3 sequence is CASSQVNYEQYF. The CDR3 region has the DNA TGTGCCAGCAGCCAAGTCAACTACGAGCAGTACTTC.